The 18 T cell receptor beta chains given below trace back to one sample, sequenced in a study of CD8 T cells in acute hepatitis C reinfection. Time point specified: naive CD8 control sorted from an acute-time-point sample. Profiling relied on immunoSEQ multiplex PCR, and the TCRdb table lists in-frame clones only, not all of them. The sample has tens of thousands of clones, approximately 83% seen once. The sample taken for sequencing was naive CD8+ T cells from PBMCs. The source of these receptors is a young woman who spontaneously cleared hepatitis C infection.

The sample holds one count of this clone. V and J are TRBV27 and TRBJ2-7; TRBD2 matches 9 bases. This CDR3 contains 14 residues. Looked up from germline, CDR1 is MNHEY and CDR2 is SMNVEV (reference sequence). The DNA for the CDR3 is TGTGCGACAGCCCCCCGAGGTAGCGGGAGTGAGCAGTACTTC. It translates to CATAPRGSGSEQYF.

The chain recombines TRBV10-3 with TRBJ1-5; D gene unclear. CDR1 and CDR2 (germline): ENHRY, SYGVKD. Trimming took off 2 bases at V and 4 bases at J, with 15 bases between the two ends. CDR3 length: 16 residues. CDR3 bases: TGTGCCATCAGTGAGCGTTATACTGATCCGAATCAGCCCCAGCATTTT. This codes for CAISERYTDPNQPQHF.

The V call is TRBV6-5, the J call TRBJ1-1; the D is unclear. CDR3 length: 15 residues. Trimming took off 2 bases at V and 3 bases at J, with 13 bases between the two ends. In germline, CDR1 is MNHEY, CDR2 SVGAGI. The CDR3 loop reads CASSYARERYTEAFF. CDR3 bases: TGTGCCAGCAGTTACGCGCGGGAAAGATACACTGAAGCTTTCTTT.

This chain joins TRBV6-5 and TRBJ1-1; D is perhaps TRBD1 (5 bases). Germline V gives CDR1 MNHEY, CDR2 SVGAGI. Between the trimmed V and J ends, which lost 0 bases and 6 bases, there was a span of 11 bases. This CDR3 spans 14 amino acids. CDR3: CASSYSNTGAEAFF. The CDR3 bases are TGTGCCAGCAGTTACTCGAATACGGGGGCTGAAGCTTTCTTT.

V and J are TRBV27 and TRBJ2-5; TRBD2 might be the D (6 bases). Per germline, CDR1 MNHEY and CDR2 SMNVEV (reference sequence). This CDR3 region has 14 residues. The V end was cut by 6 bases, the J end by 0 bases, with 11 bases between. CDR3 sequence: CASSRGTDQETQYF. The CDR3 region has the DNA TGTGCCAGCAGCCGCGGGACTGACCAAGAGACCCAGTACTTC.

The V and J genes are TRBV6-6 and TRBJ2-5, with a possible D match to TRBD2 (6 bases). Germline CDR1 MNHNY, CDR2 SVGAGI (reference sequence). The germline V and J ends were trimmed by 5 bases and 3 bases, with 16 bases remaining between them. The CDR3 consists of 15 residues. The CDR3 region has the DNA TGTGCCAGCAGTAAATACAGGACTACTGAAGAGACCCAGTACTTC. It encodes CASSKYRTTEETQYF.

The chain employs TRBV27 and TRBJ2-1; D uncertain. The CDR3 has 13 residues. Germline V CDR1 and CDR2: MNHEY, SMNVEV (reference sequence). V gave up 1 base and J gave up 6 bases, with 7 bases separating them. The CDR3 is CASSLWGGNEQFF. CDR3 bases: TGTGCCAGCAGTTTATGGGGTGGCAATGAGCAGTTCTTC.

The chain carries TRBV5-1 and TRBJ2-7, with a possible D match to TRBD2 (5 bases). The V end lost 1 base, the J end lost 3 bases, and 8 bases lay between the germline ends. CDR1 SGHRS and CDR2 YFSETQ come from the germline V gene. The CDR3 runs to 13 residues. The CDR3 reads CASSLIGVYEQYF. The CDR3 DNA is TGCGCCAGCAGCTTGATCGGGGTCTACGAGCAGTACTTC.

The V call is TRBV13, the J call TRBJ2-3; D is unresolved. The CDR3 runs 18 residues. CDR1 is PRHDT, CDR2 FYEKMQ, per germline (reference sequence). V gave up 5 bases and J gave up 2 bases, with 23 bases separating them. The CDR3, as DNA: TGTGCCAGCAGCCCGTCGGCTAGAGAAGCTACTTACACAGATACGCAGTATTTT. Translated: CASSPSAREATYTDTQYF.

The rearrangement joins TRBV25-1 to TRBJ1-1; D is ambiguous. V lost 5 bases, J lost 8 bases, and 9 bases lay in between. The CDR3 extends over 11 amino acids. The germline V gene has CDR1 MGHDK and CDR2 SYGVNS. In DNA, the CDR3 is TGTGCCAGCAGTTGGGCCGCAGAAGCTTTCTTT. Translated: CASSWAAEAFF.

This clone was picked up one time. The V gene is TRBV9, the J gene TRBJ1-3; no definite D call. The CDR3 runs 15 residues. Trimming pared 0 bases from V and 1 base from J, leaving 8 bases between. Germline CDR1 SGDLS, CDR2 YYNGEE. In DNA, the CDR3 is TGTGCCAGCAGCGTAGCCGAGGGTTCTGGAAACACCATATATTTT. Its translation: CASSVAEGSGNTIYF.

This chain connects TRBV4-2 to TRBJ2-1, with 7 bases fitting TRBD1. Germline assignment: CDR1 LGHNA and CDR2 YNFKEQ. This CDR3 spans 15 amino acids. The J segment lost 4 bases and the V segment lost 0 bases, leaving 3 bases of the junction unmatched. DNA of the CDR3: TGTGCCAGCAGCCAAGATAGGGACAGTTACAATGAGCAGTTCTTC. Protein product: CASSQDRDSYNEQFF.

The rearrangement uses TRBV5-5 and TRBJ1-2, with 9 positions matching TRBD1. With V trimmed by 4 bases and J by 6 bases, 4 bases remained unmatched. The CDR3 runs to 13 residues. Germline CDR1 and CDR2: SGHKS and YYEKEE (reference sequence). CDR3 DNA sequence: TGTGCCAGCAGCGGAGGGACAGGGAATGGCTACACCTTC. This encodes CASSGGTGNGYTF.

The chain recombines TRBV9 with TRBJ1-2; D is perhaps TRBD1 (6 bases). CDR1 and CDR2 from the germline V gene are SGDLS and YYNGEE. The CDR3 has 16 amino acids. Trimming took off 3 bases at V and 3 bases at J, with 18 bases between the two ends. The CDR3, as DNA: TGTGCCAGCAGCGACGCTGGGGGGCTGCAGGACTATGGCTACACCTTC. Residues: CASSDAGGLQDYGYTF.

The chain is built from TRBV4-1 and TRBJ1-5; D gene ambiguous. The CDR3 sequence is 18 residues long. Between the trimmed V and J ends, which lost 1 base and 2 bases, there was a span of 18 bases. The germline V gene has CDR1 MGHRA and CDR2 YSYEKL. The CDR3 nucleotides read TGCGCCAGCAGCCAAGGCGAACTTCGACCCCTGGGCAATCAGCCCCAGCATTTT. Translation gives CASSQGELRPLGNQPQHF.

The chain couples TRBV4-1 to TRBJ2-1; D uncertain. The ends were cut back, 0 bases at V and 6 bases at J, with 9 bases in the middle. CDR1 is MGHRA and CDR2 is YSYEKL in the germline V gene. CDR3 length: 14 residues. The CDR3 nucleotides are TGCGCCAGCAGCCAAGATTCCCTGGGCAATGAGCAGTTCTTC. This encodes CASSQDSLGNEQFF.

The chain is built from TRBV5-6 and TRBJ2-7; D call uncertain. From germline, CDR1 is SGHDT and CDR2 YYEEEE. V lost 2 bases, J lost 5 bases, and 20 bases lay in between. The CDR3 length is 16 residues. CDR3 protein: CASSFDVGWQTDEQYF. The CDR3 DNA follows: TGTGCCAGCAGCTTCGATGTTGGATGGCAGACGGACGAGCAGTACTTC.

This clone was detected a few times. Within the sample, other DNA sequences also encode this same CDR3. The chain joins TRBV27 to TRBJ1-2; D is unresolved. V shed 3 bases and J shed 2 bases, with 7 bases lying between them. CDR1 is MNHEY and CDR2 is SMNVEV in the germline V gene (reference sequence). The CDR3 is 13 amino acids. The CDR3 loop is CASSFGPNYGYTF. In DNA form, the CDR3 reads TGTGCCAGCAGTTTCGGCCCAAACTATGGCTACACCTTC.